Listed below are T cell receptor beta chains from one sample, sequenced in a study of T cells in tumors after PD-1 blockade. Clones were sequenced by immunoSEQ multiplex PCR, and TCRdb holds only the in-frame ones, with some missing. The sample lists around 35,000 clones, 73% occurring once. The source material was PBMCs, sampled after anti-PD-1 treatment. All receptors come from a human donor with basal cell carcinoma. Both conserved end residues are part of each CDR3. Each record gives: D gene, V gene, J gene, clone size, CDR3 protein, CDR3 DNA. D genes are given only for firm matches. Rows may omit the clone size; those that give it use once, few, many or a size class.

TRBD1	TRBV18	TRBJ1-1	NA	CASSPPWDRVDTEAFF	TGTGCCAGCTCACCACCGTGGGACAGGGTAGACACTGAAGCTTTCTTT
NA	TRBV5-4	TRBJ2-4	NA	CASSLGAPGGGGNIQYF	TGTGCCAGCAGCTTGGGCGCTCCAGGGGGGGGAGGGAACATTCAGTACTTC
NA	TRBV7-8	TRBJ2-7	NA	CASSHRTRGPYEQYF	TGTGCCAGCAGCCATAGGACAAGGGGCCCCTACGAGCAGTACTTC
TRBD2	TRBV20-1	TRBJ2-1	NA	CSASNRASGSHEQFF	TGCAGTGCTAGTAATCGGGCTAGCGGGAGCCATGAGCAGTTCTTC
NA	TRBV2	TRBJ1-5	NA	CASKTSGVSNQPQHF	TGTGCCAGCAAAACATCAGGGGTCAGCAATCAGCCCCAGCATTTT
NA	TRBV4-1	TRBJ2-2	NA	CASSQERGETGELFF	TGCGCCAGCAGCCAAGAGCGGGGCGAGACCGGGGAGCTGTTTTTT
TRBD2	TRBV14	TRBJ2-2	NA	CASSQDSTSGRTGELFF	TGTGCCAGCAGCCAAGACTCGACTAGCGGGAGAACCGGGGAGCTGTTTTTT
NA	TRBV5-4	TRBJ2-1	NA	CASSLKTVLNEQFF	TGTGCCAGCAGCTTGAAAACGGTCCTCAATGAGCAGTTCTTC
NA	TRBV11-3	TRBJ2-5	NA	CASSLRTGPQETQYF	TGTGCCAGCAGCTTAAGAACAGGGCCACAAGAGACCCAGTACTTC
TRBD1	TRBV9	TRBJ2-3	NA	CASSWTGGTDTQYF	TGTGCCAGCAGCTGGACAGGGGGGACAGATACGCAGTATTTT
TRBD2	TRBV5-1	TRBJ2-1	NA	CASSFTSGGEFNEQFF	TGCGCCAGCAGCTTCACTAGCGGGGGGGAGTTCAATGAGCAGTTCTTC
NA	TRBV9	TRBJ1-2	NA	CASSVDEHGYTF	TGTGCCAGCAGCGTAGATGAGCATGGCTACACCTTC
NA	TRBV9	TRBJ1-2	NA	CASSVDMVGSPYGYTF	TGTGCCAGCAGCGTAGACATGGTGGGGTCACCCTATGGCTACACCTTC
NA	TRBV12-5	TRBJ2-3	NA	CASGKETDTQYF	TGTGCTAGTGGGAAGGAGACAGATACGCAGTATTTT
NA	TRBV5-1	TRBJ1-1	NA	CASSLANAEAFF	TGCGCCAGCAGCTTGGCAAACGCTGAAGCTTTCTTT
NA	TRBV9	TRBJ2-1	NA	CASSADALSNEQFF	TGTGCCAGCAGCGCCGACGCTTTAAGTAATGAGCAGTTCTTC
TRBD2	TRBV18	TRBJ2-2	NA	CASSPTSGNTGELFF	TGTGCCAGCTCACCGACTAGCGGGAACACCGGGGAGCTGTTTTTT
NA	TRBV7-3	TRBJ1-6	once	CASSFISQDNSPLHF	TGTGCCAGCAGCTTTATCTCACAGGATAATTCACCCCTCCACTTT
NA	TRBV5-1	TRBJ1-4	few	CASSLKPSSTNEKLFF	TGCGCCAGCAGCCTTAAACCATCCTCGACTAATGAAAAACTGTTTTTT
TRBD1	TRBV29-1	TRBJ2-3	NA	CSVPGTGLTDTQYF	TGCAGCGTCCCCGGGACAGGCCTCACAGATACGCAGTATTTT
NA	TRBV6-5	TRBJ2-2	NA	CASSRNTGELFF	TGTGCCAGCAGTAGAAACACCGGGGAGCTGTTTTTT
NA	TRBV19	TRBJ2-2	NA	CASISRVAGELFF	TGTGCCAGTATTAGCAGGGTAGCCGGGGAGCTGTTTTTT
NA	TRBV24-1	TRBJ2-3	NA	CATSDSRTTDTQYF	TGTGCCACCAGTGATTCCCGGACCACAGATACGCAGTATTTT
NA	TRBV19	TRBJ1-2	NA	CASSISSYGYTF	TGTGCCAGTAGTATATCATCTTATGGCTACACCTTC
NA	TRBV11-3	TRBJ1-2	NA	CASSSQGTLGGYTF	TGTGCCAGCAGTTCTCAGGGGACCTTAGGGGGCTACACCTTC
NA	TRBV3-1/TRBV3-2	TRBJ2-7	NA	CASSNAGVYEQYF	TGTGCCAGCAGCAACGCAGGGGTCTACGAGCAGTACTTC
NA	TRBV13	TRBJ1-1	NA	CASSLGQGSTEAFF	TGTGCCAGCAGCTTAGGTCAGGGGAGCACTGAAGCTTTCTTT